The clone carrying this TCR beta chain has more than one count but fewer than ten. This sample was included in a study of Graves' ophthalmopathy and Graves' hyperthyroidism. As the template, RNA transcripts were used to amplify TCR beta CDR3 regions. The authors performed first-round RT-PCR with HTBI primers and then a second-round multiplex PCR. TCRdb independently ran MiXCR on the multiplex PCR reads; one entry per CDR3 protein. The sample consists of 650,000 to 900,000 distinct CDR3 sequences, 40% of them appearing once. This CDR3 is 15 amino acids long. Per germline, CDR1 SGHTA and CDR2 FQGNSA. V lost 0 bases to trimming and J lost 4 bases, with 10 bases between them.

This clonotype originated in an adult man with Graves' ophthalmopathy. Sequenced input: peripheral blood. The chain couples TRBV7-2 to TRBJ1-3; unclear D gene. CDR3 protein: CASSLARSRGNTIYF. DNA of the CDR3: TGTGCCAGCAGCTTAGCTCGGAGCCGAGGAAACACCATATATTTT.